This T cell receptor (beta chain) comes out of a study of T cell repertoires in cytomegalovirus infection. Study-wide context: It was the public TCR beta signatures that indicated both CMV infection and matching HLA type. Overall study results and limits: CMV-specific HLA-C-restricted TCR beta clonotypes dominated the ex vivo response. Using cumulative public TCR beta family frequency, the authors identified those who carried CMV together with the relevant HLA.

This clonotype was counted ten times or more. Its antigen is unknown. V was clipped by 4 bases and J by 6 bases, with 22 bases between them. The CDR3 runs to 16 residues. Per germline, CDR1 SEHNR and CDR2 FQNEAQ (reference sequence). Each CDR3 protein is one row after TCRdb ran MiXCR on the reads. This table holds 200,000 or so distinct CDR3 sequences, about 21% found once. The receptor was derived from a human donor in good health (CMV status not recorded). Some clones in this sample may be carry-over from other donors' samples. Material for sequencing was PBMCs. The rearrangement links TRBV7-9 to TRBJ2-7; D could derive from TRBD1 or TRBD2 (6 bases each). Written as DNA, the CDR3 is TGTGCCAGCAGCTCCCGGGGGTCAGGGGTGGATGCCGAGCAGTACTTC. Protein product: CASSSRGSGVDAEQYF. Together with reference TRBV7-9 and TRBJ2-7, the CDR3 gives the full variable domain: DTGVSQNPRHKITKRGQNVTFRCDPISEHNRLYWYRQTLGQGPEFLTYFQNEAQLEKSRLLSDRFSAERPKGSFSTLEIQRTEQGDSAMYLCASSSRGSGVDAEQYFGPGTRLTVT.